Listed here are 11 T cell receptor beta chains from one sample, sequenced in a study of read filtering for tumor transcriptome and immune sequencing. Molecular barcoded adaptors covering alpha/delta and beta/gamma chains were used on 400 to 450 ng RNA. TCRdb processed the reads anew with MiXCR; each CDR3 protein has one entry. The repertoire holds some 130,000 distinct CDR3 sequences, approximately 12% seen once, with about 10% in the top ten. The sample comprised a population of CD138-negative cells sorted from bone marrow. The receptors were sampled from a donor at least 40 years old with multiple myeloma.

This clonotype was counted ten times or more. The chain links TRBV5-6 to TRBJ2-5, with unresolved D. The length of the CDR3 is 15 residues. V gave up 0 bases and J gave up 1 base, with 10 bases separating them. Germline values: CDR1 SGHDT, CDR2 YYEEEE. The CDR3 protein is CASSLVLGSQETQYF. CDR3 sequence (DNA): TGTGCCAGCAGCTTGGTATTGGGTTCCCAAGAGACCCAGTACTTC.

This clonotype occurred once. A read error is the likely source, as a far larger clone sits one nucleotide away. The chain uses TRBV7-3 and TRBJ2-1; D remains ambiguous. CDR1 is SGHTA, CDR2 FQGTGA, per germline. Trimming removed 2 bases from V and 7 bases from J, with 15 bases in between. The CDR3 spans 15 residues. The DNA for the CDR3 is TGTGCCAGCAGCTTAGGGCCGGCTTGCCAAAATGAGCAGTTCTTC. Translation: CASSLGPACQNEQFF.

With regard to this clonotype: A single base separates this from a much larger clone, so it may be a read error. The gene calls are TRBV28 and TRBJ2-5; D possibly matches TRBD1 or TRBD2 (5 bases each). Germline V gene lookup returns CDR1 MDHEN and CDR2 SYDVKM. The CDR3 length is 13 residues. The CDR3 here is CAAVTGTQETQYF. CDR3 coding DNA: TGTGCTGCTGTCACGGGGACCCAAGAGACCCAGTACTTC.

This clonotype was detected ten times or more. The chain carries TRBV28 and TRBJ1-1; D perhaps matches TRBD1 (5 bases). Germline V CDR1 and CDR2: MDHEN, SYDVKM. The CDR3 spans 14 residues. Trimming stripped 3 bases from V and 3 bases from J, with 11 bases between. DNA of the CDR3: TGTGCCAGCAGTTTGGGCAGGGCTCACACTGAAGCTTTCTTT. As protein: CASSLGRAHTEAFF.

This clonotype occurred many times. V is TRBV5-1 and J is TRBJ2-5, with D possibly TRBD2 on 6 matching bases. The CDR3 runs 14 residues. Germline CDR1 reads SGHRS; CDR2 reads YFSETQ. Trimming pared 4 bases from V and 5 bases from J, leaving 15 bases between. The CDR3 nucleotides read TGCGCCAGCAGCCCTCCGGTCGCGGGGGAGACCCAGTACTTC. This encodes CASSPPVAGETQYF.

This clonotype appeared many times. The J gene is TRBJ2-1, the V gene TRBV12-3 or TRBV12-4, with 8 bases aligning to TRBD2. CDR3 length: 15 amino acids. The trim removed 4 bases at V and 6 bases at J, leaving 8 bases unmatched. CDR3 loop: CASSSGGGQGNEQFF. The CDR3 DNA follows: TGTGCCAGCAGTTCCGGGGGGGGGCAGGGCAATGAGCAGTTCTTC.

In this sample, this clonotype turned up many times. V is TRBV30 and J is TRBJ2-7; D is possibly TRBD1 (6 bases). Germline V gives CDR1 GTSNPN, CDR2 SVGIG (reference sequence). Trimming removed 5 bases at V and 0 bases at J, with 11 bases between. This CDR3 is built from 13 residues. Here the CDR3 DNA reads TGTGCCTGGGGTACAGGGAGCTCCTACGAGCAGTACTTC. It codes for CAWGTGSSYEQYF.

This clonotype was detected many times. CDR3 amino acids: CASSGLGTGEETQYF. For the CDR3, the DNA is TGTGCCAGCAGTGGCCTAGGGACAGGAGAAGAGACCCAGTACTTC. The chain recombines TRBV7-2 with TRBJ2-5; 8 nucleotides agree with TRBD1. There are 15 residues in the CDR3. After removal of 6 bases from V and 3 bases from J, the junction contained 9 bases not matched to a gene. Germline V gives CDR1 SGHTA, CDR2 FQGNSA.

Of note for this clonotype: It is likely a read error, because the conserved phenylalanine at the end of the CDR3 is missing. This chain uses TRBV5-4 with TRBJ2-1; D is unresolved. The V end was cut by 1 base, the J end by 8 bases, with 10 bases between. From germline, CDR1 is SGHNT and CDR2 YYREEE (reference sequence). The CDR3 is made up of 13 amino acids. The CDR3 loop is CASSLQLDDEQFL. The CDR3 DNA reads TGTGCCAGCAGCTTGCAGCTTGACGATGAGCAGTTCCTC.

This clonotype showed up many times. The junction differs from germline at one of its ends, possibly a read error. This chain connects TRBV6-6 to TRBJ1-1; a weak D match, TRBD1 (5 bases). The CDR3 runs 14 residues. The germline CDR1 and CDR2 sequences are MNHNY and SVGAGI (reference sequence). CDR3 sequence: CASRYQDMNTEAFF. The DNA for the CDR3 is TGTGCCAGCCGTTATCAGGACATGAACACTGAAGCTTTCTTT.

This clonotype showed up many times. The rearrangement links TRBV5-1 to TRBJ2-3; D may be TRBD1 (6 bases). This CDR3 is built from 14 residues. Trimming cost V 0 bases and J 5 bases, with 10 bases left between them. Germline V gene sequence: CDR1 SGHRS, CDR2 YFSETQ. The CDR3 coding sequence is TGCGCCAGCAGCTTGGGACAGGCCCAAGATACGCAGTATTTT. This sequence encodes CASSLGQAQDTQYF. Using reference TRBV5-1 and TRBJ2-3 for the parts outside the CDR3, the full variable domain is KAGVTQTPRYLIKTRGQQVTLSCSPISGHRSVSWYQQTPGQGLQFLFEYFSETQRNKGNFPGRFSGRQFSNSRSEMNVSTLELGDSALYLCASSLGQAQDTQYFGPGTRLTVL.